This T cell receptor (beta chain) was documented in a study of read filtering for tumor transcriptome and immune sequencing. In the study overall: After DNase treatment, RNA was made into whole-transcriptome libraries. Study-wide results and limits: Correlation between methods rose after single-read clonotypes were removed.

Bone marrow was sampled from every patient at the time of active disease. This clonotype has a handful of counts. Its antigen is undetermined. This library used 300 to 450 ng RNA and molecular barcoded adaptors spanning alpha/delta and beta/gamma chains. TCRdb recomputed calls from the reads with MiXCR, one row per CDR3 protein. The table lists 65,000 or so distinct CDR3 sequences, around a fifth of them singletons. Trimming pared 5 bases from V and 0 bases from J, leaving 8 bases between. The CDR3 contains 14 residues. The rearrangement uses TRBV12-3 or TRBV12-4 and TRBJ1-5; D might be TRBD1 (5 bases). The sequencing input was a population of CD138-negative cells sorted from bone marrow. This sequence originates from a donor at least 40 years old with multiple myeloma. CDR3 sequence (DNA): TGTGCCAGCAGTAGACAGCTTAGCAATCAGCCCCAGCATTTT. Amino acids: CASSRQLSNQPQHF.